The next 3 T cell receptor beta chains were all read from a single sample in a study of CD4+ T cells in melanoma. Some clones are missing from TCRdb's copy, which holds only in-frame ones; the method was immunoSEQ multiplex PCR. The sample lists 7,300 or so clones; 45% to 60% were seen once. The sample taken for sequencing was cells from a culture (not recorded whether cultured in vitro). Receptors originate from a human donor with melanoma.

The chain joins TRBV4-1 to TRBJ1-4, with 7 bases lining up with TRBD1. The CDR3 is 16 amino acids. Per the germline V gene, CDR1 is MGHRA and CDR2 is YSYEKL. The V gene end was trimmed by 4 bases and the J gene end by 3 bases; junction bases not matched to a gene: 8. The chain's CDR3 is CASSRGQATPNEKLFF. The CDR3 bases are TGCGCCAGCAGCCGCGGACAGGCCACACCTAATGAAAAACTGTTTTTT.

The chain uses TRBV4-1 and TRBJ1-2; maybe TRBD1 (6 bases). V gave up 4 bases and J gave up 0 bases, with 12 bases separating them. CDR3 length: 15 residues. Germline loops: CDR1 MGHRA, CDR2 YSYEKL. The CDR3 nucleotides are TGCGCCAGCAGCCGGGAGGACAGCGCTAACTATGGCTACACCTTC. Amino acid sequence: CASSREDSANYGYTF.

The chain recombines TRBV6-6 with TRBJ2-7; D is unresolved. V dropped 0 bases and J dropped 7 bases, with 10 bases sitting between them. The CDR3 has 13 residues. Germline V lookup: CDR1 MNHNY, CDR2 SVGAGI (reference sequence). The chain's CDR3 is CASSYSGLGEQYF. The DNA for the CDR3 is TGTGCCAGCAGTTACTCGGGTCTGGGAGAGCAGTACTTC.